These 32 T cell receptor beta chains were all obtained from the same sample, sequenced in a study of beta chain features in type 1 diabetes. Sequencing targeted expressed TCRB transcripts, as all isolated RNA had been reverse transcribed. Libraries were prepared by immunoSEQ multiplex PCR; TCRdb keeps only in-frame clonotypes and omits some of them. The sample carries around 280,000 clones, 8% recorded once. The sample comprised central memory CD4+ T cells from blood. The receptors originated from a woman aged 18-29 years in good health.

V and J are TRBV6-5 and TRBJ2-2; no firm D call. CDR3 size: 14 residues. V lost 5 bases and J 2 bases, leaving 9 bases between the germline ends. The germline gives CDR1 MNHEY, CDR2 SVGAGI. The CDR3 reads CASSQLSNTGELFF. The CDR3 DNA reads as TGTGCCAGCAGTCAGCTCAGCAACACCGGGGAGCTGTTTTTT.

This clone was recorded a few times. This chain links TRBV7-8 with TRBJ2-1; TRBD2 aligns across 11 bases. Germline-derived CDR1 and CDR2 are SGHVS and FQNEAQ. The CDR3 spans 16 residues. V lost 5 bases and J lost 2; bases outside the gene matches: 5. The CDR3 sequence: CASSALAGVTYNEQFF. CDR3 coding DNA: TGTGCCAGCAGCGCACTAGCGGGAGTCACCTACAATGAGCAGTTCTTC.

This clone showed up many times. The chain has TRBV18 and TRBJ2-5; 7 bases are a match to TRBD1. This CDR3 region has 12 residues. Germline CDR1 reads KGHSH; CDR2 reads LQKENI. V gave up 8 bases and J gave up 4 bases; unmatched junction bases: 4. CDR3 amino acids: CASNRDRETQYF. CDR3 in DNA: TGTGCCAGCAACCGGGACAGAGAGACCCAGTACTTC.

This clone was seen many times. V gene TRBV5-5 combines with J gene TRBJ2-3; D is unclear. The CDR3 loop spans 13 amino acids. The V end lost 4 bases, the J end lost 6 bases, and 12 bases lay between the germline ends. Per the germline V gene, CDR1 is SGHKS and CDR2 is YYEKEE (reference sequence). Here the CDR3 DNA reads TGTGCCAGCAGCCAAGATCAGGAGGATACGCAGTATTTT. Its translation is CASSQDQEDTQYF.

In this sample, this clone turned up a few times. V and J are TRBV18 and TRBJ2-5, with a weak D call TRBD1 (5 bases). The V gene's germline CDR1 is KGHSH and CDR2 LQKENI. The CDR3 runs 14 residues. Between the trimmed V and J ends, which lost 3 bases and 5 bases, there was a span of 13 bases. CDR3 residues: CASSPEQDRETQYF. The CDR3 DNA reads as TGTGCCAGCTCACCGGAACAGGATAGGGAGACCCAGTACTTC.

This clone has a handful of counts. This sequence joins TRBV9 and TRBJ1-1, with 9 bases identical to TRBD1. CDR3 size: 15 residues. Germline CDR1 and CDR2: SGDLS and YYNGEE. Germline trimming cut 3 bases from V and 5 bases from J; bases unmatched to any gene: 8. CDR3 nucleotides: TGTGCCAGCAGCGGCGGGACAGGGTTTCTAACTGAAGCTTTCTTT. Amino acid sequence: CASSGGTGFLTEAFF.

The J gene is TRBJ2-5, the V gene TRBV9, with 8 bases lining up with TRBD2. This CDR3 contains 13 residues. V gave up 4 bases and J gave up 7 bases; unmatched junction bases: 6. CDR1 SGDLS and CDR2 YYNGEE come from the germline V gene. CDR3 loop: CASSQREKGTQYF. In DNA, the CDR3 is TGTGCCAGCAGCCAGCGGGAGAAGGGGACCCAGTACTTC.

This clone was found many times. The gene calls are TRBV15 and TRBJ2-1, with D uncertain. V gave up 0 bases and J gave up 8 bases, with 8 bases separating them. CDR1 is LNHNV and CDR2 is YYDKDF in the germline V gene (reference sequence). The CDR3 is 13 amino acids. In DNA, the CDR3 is TGTGCCACCAGCAGAGATTCTGGCGATGAGCAGTTCTTC. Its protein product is CATSRDSGDEQFF.

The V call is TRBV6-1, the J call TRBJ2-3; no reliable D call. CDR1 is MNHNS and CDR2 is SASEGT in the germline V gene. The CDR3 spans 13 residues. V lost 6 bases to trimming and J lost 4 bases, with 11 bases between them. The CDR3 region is CASSDFIPDTQYF. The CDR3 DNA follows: TGTGCCAGCAGCGACTTCATCCCAGATACGCAGTATTTT.

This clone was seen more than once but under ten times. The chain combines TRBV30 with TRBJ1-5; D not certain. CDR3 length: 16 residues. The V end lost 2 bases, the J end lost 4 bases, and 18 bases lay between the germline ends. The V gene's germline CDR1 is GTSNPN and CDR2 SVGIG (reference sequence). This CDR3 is CAWSLSPQVQNQPQHF. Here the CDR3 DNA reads TGTGCCTGGAGTCTTAGCCCCCAGGTTCAAAATCAGCCCCAGCATTTT.

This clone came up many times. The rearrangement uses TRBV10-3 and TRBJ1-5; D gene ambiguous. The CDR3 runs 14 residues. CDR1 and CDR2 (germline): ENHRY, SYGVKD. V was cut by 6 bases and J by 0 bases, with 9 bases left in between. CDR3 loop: CAIRNDGSNQPQHF. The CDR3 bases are TGTGCCATCAGGAATGACGGTAGCAATCAGCCCCAGCATTTT.

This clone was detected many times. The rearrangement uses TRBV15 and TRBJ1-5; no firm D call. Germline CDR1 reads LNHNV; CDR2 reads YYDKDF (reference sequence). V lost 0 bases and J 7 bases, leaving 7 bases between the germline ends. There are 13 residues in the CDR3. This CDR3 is CATSREAMQPQHF. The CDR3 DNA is TGTGCCACCAGCAGAGAGGCGATGCAGCCCCAGCATTTT.

CDR3 in amino acids: CASSVGPTIAGGPYEQYF. The CDR3 DNA reads as TGTGCCAGCAGCGTAGGACCAACCATAGCGGGAGGCCCCTACGAGCAGTACTTC. The chain links TRBV9 to TRBJ2-7; TRBD2 matches at 10 bases. This CDR3 spans 18 amino acids. Per germline, CDR1 SGDLS and CDR2 YYNGEE. The V and J ends lost 0 bases and 2 bases, in that order; junction bases with no gene match: 11.

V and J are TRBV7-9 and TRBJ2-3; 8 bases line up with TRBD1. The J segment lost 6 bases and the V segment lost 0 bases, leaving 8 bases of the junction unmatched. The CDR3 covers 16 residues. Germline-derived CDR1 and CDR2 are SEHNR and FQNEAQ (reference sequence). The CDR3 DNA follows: TGTGCCAGCAGCTTAGCGGGGACAGGTCCGGAGGATACGCAGTATTTT. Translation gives CASSLAGTGPEDTQYF. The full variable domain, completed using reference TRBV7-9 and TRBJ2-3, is DTGVSQNPRHKITKRGQNVTFRCDPISEHNRLYWYRQTLGQGPEFLTYFQNEAQLEKSRLLSDRFSAERPKGSFSTLEIQRTEQGDSAMYLCASSLAGTGPEDTQYFGPGTRLTVL.

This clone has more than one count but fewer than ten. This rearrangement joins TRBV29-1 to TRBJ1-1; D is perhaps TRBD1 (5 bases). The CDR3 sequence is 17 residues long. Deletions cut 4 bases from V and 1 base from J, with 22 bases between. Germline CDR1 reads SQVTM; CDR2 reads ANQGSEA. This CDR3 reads CSVVPRKQVGRNTEAFF. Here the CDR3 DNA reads TGCAGCGTTGTCCCAAGAAAACAGGTGGGGAGGAACACTGAAGCTTTCTTT. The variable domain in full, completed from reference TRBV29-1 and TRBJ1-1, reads SAVISQKPSRDICQRGTSLTIQCQVDSQVTMMFWYRQQPGQSLTLIATANQGSEATYESGFVIDKFPISRPNLTFSTLTVSNMSPEDSSIYLCSVVPRKQVGRNTEAFFGQGTRLTVV.

The DNA of the CDR3 is TGCGCCAGCAGCCAAGATTTCAACACAGATACGCAGTATTTT. Its translation: CASSQDFNTDTQYF. The chain couples TRBV4-3 to TRBJ2-3; D is unclear. V was pared by 0 bases and J by 2 bases, with 6 bases between. The germline CDR1 and CDR2 sequences are LGHNA and YSLEER. This CDR3 spans 14 amino acids.

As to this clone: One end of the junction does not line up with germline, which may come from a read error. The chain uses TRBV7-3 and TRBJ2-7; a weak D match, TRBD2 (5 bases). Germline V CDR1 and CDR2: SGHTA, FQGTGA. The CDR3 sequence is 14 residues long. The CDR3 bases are TGTGCTAGCAGCCCCGGGATCCAAACCTACGAGCAGTACTTC. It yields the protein CASSPGIQTYEQYF.

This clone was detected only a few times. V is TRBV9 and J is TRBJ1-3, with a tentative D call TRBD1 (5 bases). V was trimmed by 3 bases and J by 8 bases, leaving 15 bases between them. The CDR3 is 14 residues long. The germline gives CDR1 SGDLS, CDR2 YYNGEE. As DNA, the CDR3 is TGTGCCAGCAGCGGGGGCCGTAGGTTGGACACCATATATTTT. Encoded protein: CASSGGRRLDTIYF.

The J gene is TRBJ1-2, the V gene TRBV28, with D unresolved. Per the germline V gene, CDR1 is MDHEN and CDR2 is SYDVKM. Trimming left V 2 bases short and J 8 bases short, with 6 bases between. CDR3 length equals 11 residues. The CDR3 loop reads CASSLNSGYTF. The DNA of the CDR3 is TGTGCCAGCAGTTTAAACAGCGGCTACACCTTC.

CDR3 sequence (DNA): TGTGCCAGCAGCCCCTCGGGGGCTGGCTATGGCTACACCTTC. It specifies CASSPSGAGYGYTF. The rearrangement joins TRBV14 to TRBJ1-2; maybe TRBD1 (6 bases). From germline, CDR1 is SGHDN and CDR2 FVKESK. CDR3 size: 14 residues. V lost 4 bases to trimming and J lost 4 bases, with 13 bases between them. Full variable domain (outside the CDR3, taken from reference TRBV14 and TRBJ1-2): EAGVTQFPSHSVIEKGQTVTLRCDPISGHDNLYWYRRVMGKEIKFLLHFVKESKQDESGMPNNRFLAERTGGTYSTLKVQPAELEDSGVYFCASSPSGAGYGYTFGSGTRLTVV.

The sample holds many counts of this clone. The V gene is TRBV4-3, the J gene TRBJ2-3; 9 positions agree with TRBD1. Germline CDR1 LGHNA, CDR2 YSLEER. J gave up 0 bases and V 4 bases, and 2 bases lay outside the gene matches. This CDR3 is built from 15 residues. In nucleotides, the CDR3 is TGCGCCAGCAGCCCACAGGGGGCTAGCACAGATACGCAGTATTTT. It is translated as CASSPQGASTDTQYF.

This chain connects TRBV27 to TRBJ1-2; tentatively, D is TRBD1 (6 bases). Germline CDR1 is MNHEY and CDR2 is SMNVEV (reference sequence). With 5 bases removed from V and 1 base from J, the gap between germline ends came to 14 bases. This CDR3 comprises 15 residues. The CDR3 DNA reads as TGTGCCAGCAGTACAGCAGGGGTTAATAACTATGGCTACACCTTC. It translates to CASSTAGVNNYGYTF.

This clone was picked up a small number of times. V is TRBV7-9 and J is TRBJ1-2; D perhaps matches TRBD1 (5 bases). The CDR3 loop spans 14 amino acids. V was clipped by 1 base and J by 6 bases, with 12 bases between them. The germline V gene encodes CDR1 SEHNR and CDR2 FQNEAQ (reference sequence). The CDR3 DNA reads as TGTGCCAGCAGCTTAGAGGGGTCTGCTAATGGCTACACCTTC. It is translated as CASSLEGSANGYTF.

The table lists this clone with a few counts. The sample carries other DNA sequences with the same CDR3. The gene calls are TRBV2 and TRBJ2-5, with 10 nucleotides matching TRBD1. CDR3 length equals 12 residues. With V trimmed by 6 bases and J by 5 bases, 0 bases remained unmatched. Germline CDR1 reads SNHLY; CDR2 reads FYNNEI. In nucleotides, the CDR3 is TGTGCCAGCAGGGGACAGGGGGAGACCCAGTACTTC. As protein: CASRGQGETQYF.

Here the CDR3 reads CASSTQPGQDISTDTQYF. DNA of the CDR3: TGTGCCAGCAGCACCCAGCCGGGACAGGACATAAGCACAGATACGCAGTATTTT. The chain joins TRBV11-2 to TRBJ2-3; TRBD1 agrees at 8 bases. There are 18 residues in the CDR3. Per germline, CDR1 SGHAT and CDR2 FQNNGV. V shed 5 bases and J 0 bases; nucleotides not matched to a gene: 13.

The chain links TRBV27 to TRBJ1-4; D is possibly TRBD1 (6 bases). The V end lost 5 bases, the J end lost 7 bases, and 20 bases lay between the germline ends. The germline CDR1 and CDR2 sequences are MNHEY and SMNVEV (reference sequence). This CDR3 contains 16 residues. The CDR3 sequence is CASSPTGRGRSEKLFF. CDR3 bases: TGTGCCAGCAGTCCCACGGGTCGGGGGCGAAGTGAAAAACTGTTTTTT.

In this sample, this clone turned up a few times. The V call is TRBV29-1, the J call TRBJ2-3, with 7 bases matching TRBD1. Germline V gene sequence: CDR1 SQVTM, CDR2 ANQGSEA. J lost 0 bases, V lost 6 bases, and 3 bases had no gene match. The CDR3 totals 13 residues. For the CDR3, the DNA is TGCAGCGTGAGGGGACAGAGCACAGATACGCAGTATTTT. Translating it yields CSVRGQSTDTQYF.

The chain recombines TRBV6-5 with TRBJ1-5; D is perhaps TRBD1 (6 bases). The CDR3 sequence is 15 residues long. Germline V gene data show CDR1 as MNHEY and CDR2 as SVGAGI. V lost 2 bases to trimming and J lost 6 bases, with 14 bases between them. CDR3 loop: CASSYLAGAGQPQHF. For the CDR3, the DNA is TGTGCCAGCAGTTACCTGGCAGGGGCGGGTCAGCCCCAGCATTTT.

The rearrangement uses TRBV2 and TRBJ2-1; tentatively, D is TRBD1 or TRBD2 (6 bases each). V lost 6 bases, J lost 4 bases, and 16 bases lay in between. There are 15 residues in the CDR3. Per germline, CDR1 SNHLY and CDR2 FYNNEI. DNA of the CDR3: TGTGCCAGCAGGGGAGGACAGCAGGTTTACAATGAGCAGTTCTTC. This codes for CASRGGQQVYNEQFF.

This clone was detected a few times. CDR3 loop: CASSEERAEQFF. CDR3 DNA sequence: TGTGCCAGCAGTGAAGAGAGGGCTGAGCAGTTCTTC. This chain uses TRBV2 with TRBJ2-1; weak D call: TRBD2 (5 bases). The V end was cut by 1 base, the J end by 9 bases, with 7 bases between. Germline values: CDR1 SNHLY, CDR2 FYNNEI. This CDR3 comprises 12 residues.

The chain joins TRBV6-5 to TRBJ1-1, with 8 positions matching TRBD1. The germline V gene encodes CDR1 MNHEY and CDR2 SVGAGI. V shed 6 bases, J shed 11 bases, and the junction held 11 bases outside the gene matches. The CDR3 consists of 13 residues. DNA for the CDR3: TGTGCCAGCAGCGCAGAACGACAGGGGAGGGCTTTCTTT. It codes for CASSAERQGRAFF.

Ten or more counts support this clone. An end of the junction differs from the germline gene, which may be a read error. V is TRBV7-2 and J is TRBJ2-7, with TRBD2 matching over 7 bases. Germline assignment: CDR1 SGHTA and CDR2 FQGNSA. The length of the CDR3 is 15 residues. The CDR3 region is CASSLAASPEYEQYF. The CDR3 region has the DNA TGTGCCAGCAGCCTAGCGGCCAGTCCCGAGTACGAGCAGTACTTC. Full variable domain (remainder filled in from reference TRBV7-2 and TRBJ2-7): GAGVSQSPSNKVTEKGKDVELRCDPISGHTALYWYRQSLGQGLEFLIYFQGNSAPDKSGLPSDRFSAERTGGSVSTLTIQRTQQEDSAVYLCASSLAASPEYEQYFGPGTRLTVT.